These T cell receptor beta chains were read from a single sample in a study of cytomegalovirus exposure and HLA in healthy donors. Assay used: immunoSEQ multiplex PCR; TCRdb lists only in-frame clones, some missing. Among roughly 150,000 clones, 70% to 90% were seen once, and the ten largest hold less than 2.5%. Specimen: PBMCs. The receptor set was obtained from a woman between 18 and 30 years old in good health and CMV-seronegative. Each CDR3 is given with its conserved first and last residue. Each record gives: clone size, J gene, V gene, D gene, CDR3 DNA, CDR3 protein. The D gene is left open where the match is weak. Clone sizes are given selectively: once, few, many, or a class where the clone is expanded.

>.|TRBJ1-4|TRBV2|.
TGTGCCGGCAGTGATGGGGCTCTTCGGGAAAAACTGTTTTTT
CAGSDGALREKLFF
>.|TRBJ1-2|TRBV30|.
TGTGCCTGGAGTGTAGGGCGGGCCGTTGAAAACACCTTC
CAWSVGRAVENTF
>.|TRBJ1-5|TRBV30|TRBD1
TGTGCCTGGAGCGGACCAGGACAGGACAATCAGCCCCAGCATTTT
CAWSGPGQDNQPQHF
>.|TRBJ2-1|TRBV6-1|.
TGTGCCAGCAGTGAAGCAGCGACTAGGTCCTACAATGAGCAGTTCTTC
CASSEAATRSYNEQFF
>.|TRBJ2-1|TRBV6-4|TRBD1
TGTGCCAGCAGCCCCCTTCCCGGACAGGGGAACAATGAGCAGTTCTTC
CASSPLPGQGNNEQFF
>.|TRBJ1-6|TRBV28|.
TGTGCCAGCACCCCCTCAGGGATGTATAATTCACCCCTCCACTTT
CASTPSGMYNSPLHF
>.|TRBJ1-3|TRBV7-9|TRBD1
TGTGCCAGCAGACGGGACAGCTCTGGAAACACCATATATTTT
CASRRDSSGNTIYF
>.|TRBJ1-4|TRBV30|.
TGTGCCTGGAGTCCACAGGGCTGGGCTAATGAAAAACTGTTTTTT
CAWSPQGWANEKLFF
>few|TRBJ1-6|TRBV4-3|.
TGCGCCAGCAGCCAAGAGGAGGGCAGTAATTCACCCCTCCACTTT
CASSQEEGSNSPLHF
>once|TRBJ1-1|TRBV7-2|TRBD1
TGTGCCAGCAGCTCCAGGGGGGACACTGAAGCTTTCTTT
CASSSRGDTEAFF
>.|TRBJ2-1|TRBV7-2|TRBD1
TGTGCCAGCAGCTTATGGACAGGGGACAATGAGCAGTTCTTC
CASSLWTGDNEQFF
>.|TRBJ1-5|TRBV28|.
TGTGCCAGCAGTTTAAAGGGGGTAGCCCGAACCGGGCCCCAGCATTTT
CASSLKGVARTGPQHF
>once|TRBJ2-7|TRBV7-2|TRBD2
TGTGCCAGCAGCTTAGAAAGGGGAAGAGCACTAGCGGGAGGGGGGCAGTACTTC
CASSLERGRALAGGGQYF
>.|TRBJ2-1|TRBV21-1|.
TGTGCCAGCAGCACCGACCCGGGACAATCATCCAATGAGCAGTTCTTC
CASSTDPGQSSNEQFF
>.|TRBJ2-5|TRBV10-3|.
TGTGCCATCAGCACCCCTGAGGGGGCGGGGTCGACAGAGACCCAGTACTTC
CAISTPEGAGSTETQYF
>.|TRBJ1-1|TRBV29-1|.
TGCAGCGTTCTCGAGGGGACATCTCGTAGGGGCACTGAAGCTTTCTTT
CSVLEGTSRRGTEAFF
>.|TRBJ2-1|TRBV30|.
TGTGCCTGGGAGATTATCTCCTACAATGAGCAGTTCTTC
CAWEIISYNEQFF
>.|TRBJ2-3|TRBV5-1|.
TGCGCCGGCTGGGGGGATGTGGATACGCAGTATTTT
CAGWGDVDTQYF
>.|TRBJ1-4|TRBV6-1|.
TGTGCCAGCGGCGAGAGCGCCTATGAAAAACTGTTTTTT
CASGESAYEKLFF
>.|TRBJ2-1|TRBV6-4|TRBD1
TGTGCCAGCAGTGAGACAGGGAACAATGAGCAGTTCTTC
CASSETGNNEQFF
>.|TRBJ1-4|TRBV4-1|TRBD1
TGCGCCAGCAGCCAACCTTGCAGGGGGCGCGGTGAAAAACTGTTTTTT
CASSQPCRGRGEKLFF
>.|TRBJ2-2|TRBV7-9|.
TGTTCCAGCACTCCCGTAGTTGGAGGGGGCCCCGGGGAGCTGTTTTTT
CSSTPVVGGGPGELFF
>.|TRBJ2-7|TRBV13|TRBD2
TGTGCCAGCAGCTTAAGCGGGAGGCCCTACGAGCAGTACTTC
CASSLSGRPYEQYF
>.|TRBJ2-2|TRBV18|TRBD1
TGTGCCAGCTCACGTATGCGACAGGGGGCAACCGGGGAGCTGTTTTTT
CASSRMRQGATGELFF
>.|TRBJ1-2|TRBV25-1|.
TGTGCCAGCAGTGGGACAGCGGAGGACTATGGCTACACCTTC
CASSGTAEDYGYTF
>once|TRBJ1-4|TRBV9|.
TGTGCCAGCAGCGTAGCGGTTGCAACTAATGAAAAACTGTTTTTT
CASSVAVATNEKLFF
>.|TRBJ1-2|TRBV10-2|.
TGCGCCAGTTCTTCCAGGCGATCTAACTATGGCTACACCTTC
CASSSRRSNYGYTF
>.|TRBJ2-5|TRBV27|TRBD2
TGTGCCAGCAGTTTAGCGGGGGGAGTAGAGACCCAGTACTTC
CASSLAGGVETQYF
>once|TRBJ1-2|TRBV6-5|.
TGTGCCAGCACCCCTTGGGAGGGCTTCTATGGCTACACCTTC
CASTPWEGFYGYTF
>.|TRBJ2-2|TRBV28|TRBD2
TGTGCCAGCAGTCGGGAGGGATCCTCATTCACCGGGGAGCTGTTTTTT
CASSREGSSFTGELFF
>.|TRBJ1-4|TRBV9|.
TGTGCCAGCAGCGTACAGGGCTCTAATGAAAAACTGTTTTTT
CASSVQGSNEKLFF
>.|TRBJ2-7|TRBV6-5|TRBD2
TGTGCCAGCAGCACTAGCGGGAGCAACGAGCAGTACTTC
CASSTSGSNEQYF
>.|TRBJ2-7|TRBV15|TRBD1
TGTGCCACCAGCAGGCCCACCGGACAGGGTCCGTACGAGCAGTACTTC
CATSRPTGQGPYEQYF
>.|TRBJ2-4|TRBV27|.
TGTGCCAGCAGTGAATCAGGGGCCTTAGCCAAAAACATTCAGTACTTC
CASSESGALAKNIQYF
>.|TRBJ2-3|TRBV5-1|TRBD2
TGCGCCAGCAGCTTAGGGACTAGCGGATCAGATACGCAGTATTTT
CASSLGTSGSDTQYF
>.|TRBJ2-3|TRBV7-3|.
TGTGCCAGCAGCTTAACGGGTCGCGGCCCTAGCACAGATACGCAGTATTTT
CASSLTGRGPSTDTQYF
>.|TRBJ2-1|TRBV15|TRBD2
TGTGCCACCAGCAGTCTTAGCGGGGGTGCCTACAATGAGCAGTTCTTC
CATSSLSGGAYNEQFF
>.|TRBJ2-7|TRBV5-1|TRBD1
TGCGCCAGCAGTGGGACAGACCCATACGAGCAGTACTTC
CASSGTDPYEQYF
>.|TRBJ2-4|TRBV28|.
TGTGCCAGCAGCCAGACTAGTCCCAGGGCCAAAAACATTCAGTACTTC
CASSQTSPRAKNIQYF
>.|TRBJ2-7|TRBV9|TRBD1
TGTGCCAGCAGCGTAGGCGGGACAGGAACCTACGAGCAGTACTTC
CASSVGGTGTYEQYF
>.|TRBJ2-1|TRBV10-3|.
TGTGCCATAGGGGGGGCTAGCGGCCCCAACAATGAGCAGTTCTTC
CAIGGASGPNNEQFF
>.|TRBJ1-4|TRBV30|.
TGTGCCTGGAGTAAGAGGGTCCCCGTAAAACTGTTTTTT
CAWSKRVPVKLFF
>.|TRBJ1-2|TRBV6-5|.
TGTGCCAGCCCTTGTTCTAGCTATGGCTACACCTTC
CASPCSSYGYTF
>.|TRBJ2-7|TRBV27|TRBD2
TGTGCCAGCAGTCCCCTAGCGGGGAACTTCTACGAGCAGTACTTC
CASSPLAGNFYEQYF
>.|TRBJ1-1|TRBV7-2|TRBD1
TGTGCCAGCAGCCAAACCCTAGGACAGGGTGTCACTGAAGCTTTCTTT
CASSQTLGQGVTEAFF
>once|TRBJ2-7|TRBV2|.
TGTGCCAGCAGTGAGCCGCCTAGCTACGCGCAGTACTTC
CASSEPPSYAQYF
>.|TRBJ2-2|TRBV10-3|.
TGTGCCATCAGTGGCGCTAGGGGAGGCACCGGGGAGCTGTTTTTT
CAISGARGGTGELFF
>.|TRBJ2-7|TRBV6-5|.
TGTGCCAGCAGTACAACGCCCTACGAGCAGTACTTC
CASSTTPYEQYF
>.|TRBJ1-5|TRBV20-1|.
TGCAGTGCTAGATATCTGGGCGTGGGGCATTTT
CSARYLGVGHF
>.|TRBJ2-7|TRBV7-2|TRBD1
TGTGCCAGCAGGGGGACAGGGGTAGGCGAGCAGTACTTC
CASRGTGVGEQYF
>.|TRBJ2-3|TRBV11-3|.
TGTGCCAGCAGCGGAGGGGCTAGCACAGATACGCAGTATTTT
CASSGGASTDTQYF
>.|TRBJ2-7|TRBV11-1|TRBD1
TGTGCCAGCAGCCCTCGACAGGGGGCTAACGAGCAGTACTTC
CASSPRQGANEQYF
>.|TRBJ2-3|TRBV27|TRBD1
TGTGCCAGCAGTTTAGACAGGGTTGCAGATACGCAGTATTTT
CASSLDRVADTQYF
>.|TRBJ2-5|TRBV15|TRBD2
TGTGCCACCAGCAGATTCGGACGACTAGCGGGAGGATCCGGAGAGACCCAGTACTTC
CATSRFGRLAGGSGETQYF